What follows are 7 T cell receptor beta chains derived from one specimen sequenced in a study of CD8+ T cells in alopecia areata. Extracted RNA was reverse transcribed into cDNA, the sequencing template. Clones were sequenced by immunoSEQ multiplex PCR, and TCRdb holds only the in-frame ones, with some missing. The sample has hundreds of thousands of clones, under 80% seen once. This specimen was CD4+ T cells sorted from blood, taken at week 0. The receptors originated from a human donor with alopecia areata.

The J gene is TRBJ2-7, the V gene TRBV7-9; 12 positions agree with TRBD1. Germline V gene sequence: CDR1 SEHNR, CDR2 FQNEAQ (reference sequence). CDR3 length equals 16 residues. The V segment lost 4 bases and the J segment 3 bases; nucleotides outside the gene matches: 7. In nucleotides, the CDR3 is TGTGCCAGCAGCTCCTCCCGGGACAGGGGGCACTACGAGCAGTACTTC. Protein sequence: CASSSSRDRGHYEQYF. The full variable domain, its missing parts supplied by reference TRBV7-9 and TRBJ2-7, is DTGVSQNPRHKITKRGQNVTFRCDPISEHNRLYWYRQTLGQGPEFLTYFQNEAQLEKSRLLSDRFSAERPKGSFSTLEIQRTEQGDSAMYLCASSSSRDRGHYEQYFGPGTRLTVT.

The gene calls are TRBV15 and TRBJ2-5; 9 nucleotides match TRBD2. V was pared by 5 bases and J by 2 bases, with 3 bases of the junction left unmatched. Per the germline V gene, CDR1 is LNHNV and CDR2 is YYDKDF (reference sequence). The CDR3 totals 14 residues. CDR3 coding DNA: TGTGCCACCAGCGGTAGCGGGGGACAAGAGACCCAGTACTTC. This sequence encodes CATSGSGGQETQYF. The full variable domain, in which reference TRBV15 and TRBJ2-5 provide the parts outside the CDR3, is DAMVIQNPRYQVTQFGKPVTLSCSQTLNHNVMYWYQQKSSQAPKLLFHYYDKDFNNEADTPDNFQSRRPNTSFCFLDIRSPGLGDTAMYLCATSGSGGQETQYFGPGTRLLVL.

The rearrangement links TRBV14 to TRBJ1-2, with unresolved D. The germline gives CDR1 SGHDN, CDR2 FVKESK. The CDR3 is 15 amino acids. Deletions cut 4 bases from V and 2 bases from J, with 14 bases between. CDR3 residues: CASSRAGRANYGYTF. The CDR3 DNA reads TGTGCCAGCAGCCGAGCCGGTAGAGCCAACTATGGCTACACCTTC.

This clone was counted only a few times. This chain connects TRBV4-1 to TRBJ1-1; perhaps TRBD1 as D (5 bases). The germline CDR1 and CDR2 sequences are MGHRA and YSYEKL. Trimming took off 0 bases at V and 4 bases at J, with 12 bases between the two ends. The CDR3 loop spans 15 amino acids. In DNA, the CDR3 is TGCGCCAGCAGCCAAGATACCCGGGGACGCACTGAAGCTTTCTTT. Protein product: CASSQDTRGRTEAFF.

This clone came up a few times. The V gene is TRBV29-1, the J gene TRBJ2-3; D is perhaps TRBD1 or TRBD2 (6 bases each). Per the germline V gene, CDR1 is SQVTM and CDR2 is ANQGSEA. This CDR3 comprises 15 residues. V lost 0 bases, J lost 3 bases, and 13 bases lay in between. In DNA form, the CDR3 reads TGCAGCGTTGAAGATCGACGGGGGCCTACAGATACGCAGTATTTT. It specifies CSVEDRRGPTDTQYF.

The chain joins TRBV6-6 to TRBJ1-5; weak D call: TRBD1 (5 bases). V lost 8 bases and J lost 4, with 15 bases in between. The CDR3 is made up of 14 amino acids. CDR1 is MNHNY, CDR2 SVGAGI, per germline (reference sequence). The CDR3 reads CASGWGTVNQPQHF. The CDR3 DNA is TGTGCCAGCGGTTGGGGGACCGTGAATCAGCCCCAGCATTTT.

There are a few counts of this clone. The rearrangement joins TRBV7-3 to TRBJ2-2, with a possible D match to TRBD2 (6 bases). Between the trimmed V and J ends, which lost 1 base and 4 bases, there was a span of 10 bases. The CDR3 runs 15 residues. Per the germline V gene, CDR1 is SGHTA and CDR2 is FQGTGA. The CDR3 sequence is CASSLIAGGTGELFF. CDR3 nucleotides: TGTGCCAGCAGCTTAATCGCCGGGGGCACCGGGGAGCTGTTTTTT.